This entry lists 22 T cell receptor beta chains sequenced from one sample in a study of fetal regulatory T cell absence and autoimmunity. Using immunoSEQ multiplex PCR, the repertoire was profiled, and TCRdb retains in-frame clones only, with some absent. The table has 46,000 or so clones, about 80% seen once. The source material was cord blood. Every receptor here comes from a newborn boy with IPEX syndrome.

The genes are TRBV6-5 and TRBJ2-7; D may be TRBD1 (6 bases). The V and J ends lost 5 bases and 5 bases respectively, with 16 bases between them. Germline V gives CDR1 MNHEY, CDR2 SVGAGI. The CDR3 extends over 14 amino acids. The CDR3 loop is CASSAFRGRHEQYF. The CDR3 region has the DNA TGTGCCAGCAGTGCCTTCAGGGGACGCCACGAGCAGTACTTC.

The chain uses TRBV5-1 and TRBJ2-2, with 8 bases lining up with TRBD2. The CDR3 has 18 residues. The V and J ends lost 0 bases and 2 bases, in that order; junction bases with no gene match: 9. Per germline, CDR1 SGHRS and CDR2 YFSETQ. In DNA form, the CDR3 reads TGCGCCAGCAGCTTGGCCCGGGAGGGCCCATTTAACACCGGGGAGCTGTTTTTT. Amino acids: CASSLAREGPFNTGELFF.

V usage is TRBV9 and J usage is TRBJ2-7; TRBD2 matches 7 bases. The CDR3 extends over 15 amino acids. V lost 3 bases, J lost 4 bases, and 10 bases stayed unmatched. CDR1 and CDR2 (germline): SGDLS, YYNGEE. The CDR3 is CASSGGEGGVYEQYF. The CDR3 bases are TGTGCCAGCAGCGGCGGGGAGGGAGGGGTTTACGAGCAGTACTTC.

V usage is TRBV6-5 and J usage is TRBJ2-7, with 8 bases identical to TRBD2. CDR1 is MNHEY, CDR2 SVGAGI, per germline. The CDR3 is 14 amino acids. Trimming cost V 2 bases and J 2 bases; bases outside gene matches: 2. Here the CDR3 reads CASSYRAGAYEQYF. For the CDR3, the DNA is TGTGCCAGCAGTTACCGAGCGGGGGCCTACGAGCAGTACTTC.

The gene calls are TRBV2 and TRBJ2-3; D ambiguous. Germline V gives CDR1 SNHLY, CDR2 FYNNEI. The V and J ends lost 8 bases and 1 base respectively, with 10 bases between them. CDR3 size: 13 residues. The DNA for the CDR3 is TGTGCCAGCCAGAAAGGCGGCACAGATACGCAGTATTTT. Residues: CASQKGGTDTQYF.

V usage is TRBV12-5 and J usage is TRBJ2-1; 11 nucleotides align to TRBD1. This CDR3 is 19 amino acids long. Germline values: CDR1 LGHNT, CDR2 FRNRAP. After removal of 0 bases from V and 8 bases from J, the junction contained 15 bases not matched to a gene. CDR3 residues: CASGLVRGLDRGRPDEQFF. CDR3 sequence (DNA): TGTGCTAGTGGTTTGGTACGGGGGTTGGACAGGGGGCGCCCCGATGAGCAGTTCTTC.

The V call is TRBV28, the J call TRBJ1-2, with 9 nucleotides matching TRBD1. Looked up from germline, CDR1 is MDHEN and CDR2 is SYDVKM. With V trimmed by 7 bases and J by 6 bases, 9 bases remained unmatched. This CDR3 has 14 amino acids. Here the CDR3 reads CASTSPGQGDGYTF. CDR3 nucleotide sequence: TGTGCCAGCACCTCCCCGGGACAGGGCGATGGCTACACCTTC.

The V call is TRBV2, the J call TRBJ1-5; 7 positions agree with TRBD1. Germline trimming cut 6 bases from V and 10 bases from J; bases unmatched to any gene: 9. Germline V gene data show CDR1 as SNHLY and CDR2 as FYNNEI. The CDR3 runs 13 residues. CDR3 DNA sequence: TGTGCCAGCAGGGGGGACAGACATGGTCCCCAGCATTTT. Translated, it gives CASRGDRHGPQHF.

The gene calls are TRBV9 and TRBJ1-2, with TRBD1 matching over 7 bases. CDR1 and CDR2 from the germline V gene are SGDLS and YYNGEE. Germline trimming cut 4 bases from V and 6 bases from J; bases unmatched to any gene: 6. The CDR3 totals 13 residues. The CDR3 DNA follows: TGTGCCAGCAGCCCCTTGGGACAGAATGGCTACACCTTC. Residues: CASSPLGQNGYTF.

This clone was seen only once. The rearrangement uses TRBV6-6 and TRBJ1-6; weak D call: TRBD1 (5 bases). Germline V lookup: CDR1 MNHNY, CDR2 SVGAGI (reference sequence). Trimming pared 2 bases from V and 3 bases from J, leaving 8 bases between. The CDR3 is 15 residues long. The CDR3 here is CASSYEDSYNSPLHF. The CDR3 DNA reads as TGTGCCAGCAGTTACGAAGACAGCTATAATTCACCCCTCCACTTT.

This sequence joins TRBV6-6 and TRBJ1-1; D remains unclear. Germline V CDR1 and CDR2: MNHNY, SVGAGI (reference sequence). The CDR3 sequence is 14 residues long. The V gene lost 2 bases and the J gene lost 0 bases, with 7 bases spanning the gap. The chain's CDR3 is CASSYRTVNTEAFF. The CDR3 region has the DNA TGTGCCAGCAGTTACAGGACGGTGAACACTGAAGCTTTCTTT.

This chain joins TRBV4-1 and TRBJ2-7; D call uncertain. The germline gives CDR1 MGHRA, CDR2 YSYEKL. Trimming took off 0 bases at V and 2 bases at J, with 11 bases between the two ends. This CDR3 spans 15 amino acids. CDR3 sequence: CASSQEREQTYEQYF. The CDR3 DNA follows: TGCGCCAGCAGCCAAGAAAGAGAACAAACCTACGAGCAGTACTTC.

The CDR3 DNA sequence: TGCGCCAGCAGCCAAGAACCAGGCTCCTACGAGCAGTACTTC. This codes for CASSQEPGSYEQYF. This sequence joins TRBV4-1 and TRBJ2-7, with unresolved D. The CDR3 length is 14 residues. CDR1 and CDR2 from the germline V gene are MGHRA and YSYEKL. The V end was cut by 0 bases, the J end by 0 bases, with 6 bases between.

This chain connects TRBV30 to TRBJ2-1; 8 positions agree with TRBD2. CDR3 size: 19 residues. J was trimmed by 3 bases and V by 3 bases; bases with no gene match: 19. Germline lookup yields CDR1 GTSNPN and CDR2 SVGIG (reference sequence). Here the CDR3 DNA reads TGTGCCTGGAGCCCCGTTTTTGCGGGAGGCCAAATCCACTACAATGAGCAGTTCTTC. Amino acids: CAWSPVFAGGQIHYNEQFF.

The chain is built from TRBV18 and TRBJ2-3, with TRBD2 identical over 12 bases. From germline, CDR1 is KGHSH and CDR2 LQKENI. V was pared by 3 bases and J by 3 bases, with 1 base of the junction left unmatched. The CDR3 consists of 15 residues. The CDR3 loop reads CASSPTSGGTDTQYF. The CDR3 nucleotides read TGTGCCAGCTCACCGACTAGCGGGGGAACAGATACGCAGTATTTT.

This clone was counted a single time. DNA of the CDR3: TGTGCCAGCAGCCCCCGGGACAGGGGGGTCACTGAAGCTTTCTTT. The encoded protein is CASSPRDRGVTEAFF. The chain uses TRBV7-9 and TRBJ1-1, with TRBD1 identical over 11 bases. This CDR3 has 15 residues. V shed 5 bases and J 4 bases; nucleotides not matched to a gene: 6. Per germline, CDR1 SEHNR and CDR2 FQNEAQ (reference sequence).

The chain is built from TRBV10-3 and TRBJ1-5; TRBD1 aligns across 11 bases. Looked up from germline, CDR1 is ENHRY and CDR2 is SYGVKD. J gave up 11 bases and V 8 bases, and 5 bases lay outside the gene matches. CDR3 length: 12 amino acids. The CDR3 bases are TGTGCCATCGGACAGGGGGCCGGGGCCCAGCATTTT. It is translated as CAIGQGAGAQHF.

In its sample, this clone was seen once. One junction end does not reproduce the germline sequence, and a read error may be involved. The genes are TRBV5-4 and TRBJ2-7; 10 bases agree with TRBD2. Germline assignment: CDR1 SGHNT and CDR2 YYREEE (reference sequence). The length of the CDR3 is 15 residues. This CDR3 reads CASSLTSGVSYEQHF. For the CDR3, the DNA is TGTGCCAGCAGCTTAACTAGCGGGGTCTCCTACGAGCAGCACTTC.

The chain combines TRBV12-2 with TRBJ2-5; the table's TRBD2 call for D was not verified on the DNA. TRBV12-2 is given as a pseudogene. CDR3 size: 23 residues. CDR3 in amino acids: CASRYHNWGGGVWLAGGEETQYF. DNA for the CDR3: TGTGCAAGTCGCTACCACAACTGGGGCGGTGGGGTGTGGCTAGCGGGAGGAGAAGAGACCCAGTACTTC.

This clone showed up just a few times. This CDR3 is also generated by other DNA sequences in the sample. The chain links TRBV10-3 to TRBJ1-2, with no clear D. The V and J ends lost 3 bases and 3 bases respectively, with 5 bases between them. The germline CDR1 and CDR2 sequences are ENHRY and SYGVKD. This CDR3 spans 12 amino acids. The CDR3 DNA sequence: TGTGCCATCAGTGACGGGGACTATGGCTACACCTTC. This translates into CAISDGDYGYTF.

The J gene is TRBJ2-1, the V gene TRBV9; no clear D. The CDR3 has 12 residues. Germline CDR1 and CDR2: SGDLS and YYNGEE. V was cut by 0 bases and J by 7 bases, with 5 bases left in between. The CDR3 reads CASSVDENEQFF. In nucleotides, the CDR3 is TGTGCCAGCAGCGTAGACGAAAATGAGCAGTTCTTC.

This clone occurred a few times. The rearrangement uses TRBV10-1 and TRBJ1-5; TRBD1 is a possible D gene (6 bases). CDR1 and CDR2 from the germline V gene are WNHNN and SYGVQD (reference sequence). This CDR3 contains 13 residues. Trimming shortened V by 11 bases and J by 3 bases, and 14 bases separated the two germline ends. CDR3: CAGGGGPNQPQHF. The DNA of the CDR3 is TGCGCCGGGGGAGGGGGGCCCAATCAGCCCCAGCATTTT.